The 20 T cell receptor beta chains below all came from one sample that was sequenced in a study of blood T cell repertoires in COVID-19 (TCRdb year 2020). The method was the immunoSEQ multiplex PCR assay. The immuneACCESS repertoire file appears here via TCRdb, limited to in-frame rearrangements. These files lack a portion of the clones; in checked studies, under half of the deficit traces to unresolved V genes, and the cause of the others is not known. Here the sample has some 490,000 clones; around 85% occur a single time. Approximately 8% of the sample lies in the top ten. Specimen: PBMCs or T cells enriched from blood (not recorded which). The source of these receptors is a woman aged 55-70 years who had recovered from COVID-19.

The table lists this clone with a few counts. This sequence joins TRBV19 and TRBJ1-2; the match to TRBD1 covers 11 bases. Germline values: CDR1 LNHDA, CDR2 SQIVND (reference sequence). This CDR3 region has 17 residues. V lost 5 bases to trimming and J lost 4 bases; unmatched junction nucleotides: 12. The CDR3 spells CASSPGTGGTYLYGYTF. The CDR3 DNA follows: TGTGCCAGTAGTCCGGGGACAGGGGGAACCTACCTCTATGGCTACACCTTC. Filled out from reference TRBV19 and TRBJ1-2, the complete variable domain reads DGGITQSPKYLFRKEGQNVTLSCEQNLNHDAMYWYRQDPGQGLRLIYYSQIVNDFQKGDIAEGYSVSREKKESFPLTVTSAQKNPTAFYLCASSPGTGGTYLYGYTFGSGTRLTVV.

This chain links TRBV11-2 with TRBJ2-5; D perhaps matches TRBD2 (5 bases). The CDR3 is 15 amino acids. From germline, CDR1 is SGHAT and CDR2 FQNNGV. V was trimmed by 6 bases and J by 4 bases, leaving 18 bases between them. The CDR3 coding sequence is TGTGCCAGCAGTCCCAGACCGGGGATAGGAGAGACCCAGTACTTC. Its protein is CASSPRPGIGETQYF.

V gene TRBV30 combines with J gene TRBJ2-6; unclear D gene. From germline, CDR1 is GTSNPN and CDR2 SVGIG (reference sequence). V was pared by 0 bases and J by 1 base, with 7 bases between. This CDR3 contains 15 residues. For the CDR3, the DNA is TGTGCCTGGAGTGTAACTATTTCTGGGGCCAACGTCCTGACTTTC. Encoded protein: CAWSVTISGANVLTF.

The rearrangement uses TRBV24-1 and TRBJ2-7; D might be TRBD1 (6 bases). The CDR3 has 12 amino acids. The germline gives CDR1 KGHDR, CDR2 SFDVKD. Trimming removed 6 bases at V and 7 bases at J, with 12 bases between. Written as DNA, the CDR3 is TGTGCCACCAGTTTACAGGGTGAAGAGCAGTACTTC. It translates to CATSLQGEEQYF.

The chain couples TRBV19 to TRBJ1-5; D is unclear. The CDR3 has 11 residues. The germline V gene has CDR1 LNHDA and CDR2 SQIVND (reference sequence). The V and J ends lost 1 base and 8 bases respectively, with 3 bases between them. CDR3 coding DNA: TGTGCCAGTAGTATAGGAGAGCCCCAGCATTTT. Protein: CASSIGEPQHF.

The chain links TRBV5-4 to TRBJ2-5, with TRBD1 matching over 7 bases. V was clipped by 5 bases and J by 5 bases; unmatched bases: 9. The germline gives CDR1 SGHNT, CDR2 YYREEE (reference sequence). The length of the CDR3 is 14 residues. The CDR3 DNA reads TGTGCCAGCAGTCCCGAGGGGGCGCGGGAGACCCAGTACTTC. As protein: CASSPEGARETQYF.

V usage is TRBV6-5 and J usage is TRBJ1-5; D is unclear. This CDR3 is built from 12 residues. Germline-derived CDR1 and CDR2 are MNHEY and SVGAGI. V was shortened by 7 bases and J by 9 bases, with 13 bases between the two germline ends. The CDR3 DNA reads TGTGCCAGCACGTCGGGGAAGGGGCCCCAGCATTTT. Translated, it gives CASTSGKGPQHF.

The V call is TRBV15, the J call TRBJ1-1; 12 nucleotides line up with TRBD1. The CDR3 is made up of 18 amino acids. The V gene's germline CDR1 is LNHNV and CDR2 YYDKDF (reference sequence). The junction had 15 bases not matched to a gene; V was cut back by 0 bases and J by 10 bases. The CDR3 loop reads CATSRDPLNRGTGGVAFF. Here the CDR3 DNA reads TGTGCCACCAGCAGAGATCCTTTAAATCGTGGGACAGGGGGCGTAGCTTTCTTT. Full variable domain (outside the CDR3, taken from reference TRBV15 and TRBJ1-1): DAMVIQNPRYQVTQFGKPVTLSCSQTLNHNVMYWYQQKSSQAPKLLFHYYDKDFNNEADTPDNFQSRRPNTSFCFLDIRSPGLGDTAMYLCATSRDPLNRGTGGVAFFGQGTRLTVV.

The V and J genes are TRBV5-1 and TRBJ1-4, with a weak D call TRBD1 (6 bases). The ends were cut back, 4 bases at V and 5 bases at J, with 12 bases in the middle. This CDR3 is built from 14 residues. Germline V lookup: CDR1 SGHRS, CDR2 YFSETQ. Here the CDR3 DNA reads TGCGCCAGCAGCATACAGGGCCCCAATGAAAAACTGTTTTTT. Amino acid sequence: CASSIQGPNEKLFF.

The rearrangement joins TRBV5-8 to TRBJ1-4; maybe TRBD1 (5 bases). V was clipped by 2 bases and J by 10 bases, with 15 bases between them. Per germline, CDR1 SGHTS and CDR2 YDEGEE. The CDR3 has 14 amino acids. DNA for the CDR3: TGTGCCAGCAGCTTAAGGCAGGGCGGGGTAAAACTGTTTTTT. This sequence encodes CASSLRQGGVKLFF.

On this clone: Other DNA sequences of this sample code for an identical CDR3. Here the CDR3 reads CASSQETGNQPQHF. The CDR3 DNA is TGTGCCAGCAGCCAAGAAACAGGGAATCAGCCCCAGCATTTT. V usage is TRBV3-1 (or the pseudogene TRBV3-2) and J usage is TRBJ1-5; D is perhaps TRBD1 (6 bases). The CDR3 runs 14 residues. V was pared by 0 bases and J by 4 bases, with 7 bases between. Germline CDR1 LGHDT, CDR2 YNNKEL (reference sequence).

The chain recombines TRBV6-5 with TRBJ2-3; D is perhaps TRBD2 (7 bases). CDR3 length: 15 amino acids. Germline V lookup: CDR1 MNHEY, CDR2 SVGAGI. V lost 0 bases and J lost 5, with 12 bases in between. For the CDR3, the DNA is TGTGCCAGCAGTTACTCTAGGGGGGGCGGAGATACGCAGTATTTT. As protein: CASSYSRGGGDTQYF.

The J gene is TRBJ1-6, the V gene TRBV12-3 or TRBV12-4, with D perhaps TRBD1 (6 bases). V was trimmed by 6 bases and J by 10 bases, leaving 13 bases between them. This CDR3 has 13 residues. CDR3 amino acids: CASRVQGSSPLHF. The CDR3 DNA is TGTGCCAGCAGAGTACAGGGTTCCTCACCCCTCCACTTT.

This CDR3 reads CASSPRQASRGETQYF. CDR3 coding DNA: TGCGCCAGCAGCCCTAGGCAGGCCTCGAGAGGGGAGACCCAGTACTTC. This chain uses TRBV5-1 with TRBJ2-5; a weak D match, TRBD2 (5 bases). Germline values: CDR1 SGHRS, CDR2 YFSETQ. Trimming took off 4 bases at V and 5 bases at J, with 21 bases between the two ends. This CDR3 has 16 residues. Full variable domain (remainder filled in from reference TRBV5-1 and TRBJ2-5): KAGVTQTPRYLIKTRGQQVTLSCSPISGHRSVSWYQQTPGQGLQFLFEYFSETQRNKGNFPGRFSGRQFSNSRSEMNVSTLELGDSALYLCASSPRQASRGETQYFGPGTRLLVL.

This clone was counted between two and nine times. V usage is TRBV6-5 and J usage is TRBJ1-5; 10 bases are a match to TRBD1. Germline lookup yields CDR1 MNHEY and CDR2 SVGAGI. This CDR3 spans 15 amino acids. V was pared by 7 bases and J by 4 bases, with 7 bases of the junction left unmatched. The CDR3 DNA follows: TGTGCCAGCACCTACGGGACAGGGGCGAATCAGCCCCAGCATTTT. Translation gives CASTYGTGANQPQHF.

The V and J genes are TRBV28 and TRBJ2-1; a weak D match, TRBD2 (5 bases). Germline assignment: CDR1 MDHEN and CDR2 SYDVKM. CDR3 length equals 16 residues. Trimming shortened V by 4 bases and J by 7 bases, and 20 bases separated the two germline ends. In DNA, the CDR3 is TGTGCCAGCAGTTCACTGACACTAGGGCGTAAGAATGAGCAGTTCTTC. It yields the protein CASSSLTLGRKNEQFF.

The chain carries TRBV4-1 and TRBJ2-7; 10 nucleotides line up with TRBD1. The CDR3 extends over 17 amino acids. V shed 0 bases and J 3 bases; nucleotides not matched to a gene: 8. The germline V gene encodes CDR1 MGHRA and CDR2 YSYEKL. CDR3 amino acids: CASSQDYTGTGVYEQYF. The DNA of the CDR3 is TGCGCCAGCAGCCAAGATTACACCGGGACAGGGGTCTACGAGCAGTACTTC.

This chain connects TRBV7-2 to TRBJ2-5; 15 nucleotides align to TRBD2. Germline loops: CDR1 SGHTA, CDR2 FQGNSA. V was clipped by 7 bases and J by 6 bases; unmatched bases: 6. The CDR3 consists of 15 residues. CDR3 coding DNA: TGTGCCAGCATCCGGACTAGCGGGGGGGCAAAGACCCAGTACTTC. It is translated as CASIRTSGGAKTQYF. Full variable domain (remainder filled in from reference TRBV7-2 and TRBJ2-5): GAGVSQSPSNKVTEKGKDVELRCDPISGHTALYWYRQSLGQGLEFLIYFQGNSAPDKSGLPSDRFSAERTGGSVSTLTIQRTQQEDSAVYLCASIRTSGGAKTQYFGPGTRLLVL.

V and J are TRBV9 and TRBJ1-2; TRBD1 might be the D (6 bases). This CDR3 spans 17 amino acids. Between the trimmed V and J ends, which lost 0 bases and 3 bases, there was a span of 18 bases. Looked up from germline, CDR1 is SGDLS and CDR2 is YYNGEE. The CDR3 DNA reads TGTGCCAGCAGCGTAGCTACGGTTGGGGGCGCCGACTATGGCTACACCTTC. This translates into CASSVATVGGADYGYTF.

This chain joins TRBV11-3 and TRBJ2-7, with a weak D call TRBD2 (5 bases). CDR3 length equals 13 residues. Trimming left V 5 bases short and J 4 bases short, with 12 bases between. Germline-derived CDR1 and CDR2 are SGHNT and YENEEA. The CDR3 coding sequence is TGTGCCAGCAGCCCAGCGGAACTATACGAGCAGTACTTC. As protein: CASSPAELYEQYF. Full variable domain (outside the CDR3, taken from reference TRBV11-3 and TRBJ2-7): EAGVVQSPRYKIIEKKQPVAFWCNPISGHNTLYWYLQNLGQGPELLIRYENEEAVDDSQLPKDRFSAERLKGVDSTLKIQPAELGDSAVYLCASSPAELYEQYFGPGTRLTVT.